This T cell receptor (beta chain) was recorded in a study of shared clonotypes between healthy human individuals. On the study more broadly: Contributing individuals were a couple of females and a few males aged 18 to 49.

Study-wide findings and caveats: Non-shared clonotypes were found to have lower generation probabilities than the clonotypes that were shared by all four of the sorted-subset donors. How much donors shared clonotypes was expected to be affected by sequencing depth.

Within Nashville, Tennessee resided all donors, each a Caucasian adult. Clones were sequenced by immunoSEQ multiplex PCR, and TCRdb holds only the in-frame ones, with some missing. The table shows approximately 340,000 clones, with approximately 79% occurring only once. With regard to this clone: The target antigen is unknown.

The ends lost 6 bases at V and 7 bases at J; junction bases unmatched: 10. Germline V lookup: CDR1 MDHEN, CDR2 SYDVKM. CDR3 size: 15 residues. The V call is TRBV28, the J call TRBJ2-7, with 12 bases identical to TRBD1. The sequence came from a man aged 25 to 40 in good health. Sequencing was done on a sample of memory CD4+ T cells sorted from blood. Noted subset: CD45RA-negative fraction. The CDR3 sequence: CASRPPGTGGWEQYF. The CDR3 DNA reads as TGTGCCAGCAGGCCCCCCGGGACAGGGGGCTGGGAGCAGTACTTC. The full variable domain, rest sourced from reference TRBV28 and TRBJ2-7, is DVKVTQSSRYLVKRTGEKVFLECVQDMDHENMFWYRQDPGLGLRLIYFSYDVKMKEKGDIPEGYSVSREKKERFSLILESASTNQTSMYLCASRPPGTGGWEQYFGPGTRLTVT.